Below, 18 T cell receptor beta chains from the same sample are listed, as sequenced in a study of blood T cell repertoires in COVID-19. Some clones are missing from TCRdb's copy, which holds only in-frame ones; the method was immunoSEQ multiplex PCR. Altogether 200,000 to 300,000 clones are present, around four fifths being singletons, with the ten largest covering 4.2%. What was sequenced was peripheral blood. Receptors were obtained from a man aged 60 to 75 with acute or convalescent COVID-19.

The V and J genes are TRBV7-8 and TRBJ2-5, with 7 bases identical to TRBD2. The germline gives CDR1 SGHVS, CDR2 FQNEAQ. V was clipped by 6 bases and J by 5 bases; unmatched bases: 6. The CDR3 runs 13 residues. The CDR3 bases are TGTGCCAGCAGTTCTCCGGGGGGTGAGACCCAGTACTTC. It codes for CASSSPGGETQYF. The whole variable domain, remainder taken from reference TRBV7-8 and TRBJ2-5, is GAGVSQSPRYKVAKRGQDVALRCDPISGHVSLFWYQQALGQGPEFLTYFQNEAQLDKSGLPSDRFFAERPEGSVSTLKIQRTQQEDSAVYLCASSSPGGETQYFGPGTRLLVL.

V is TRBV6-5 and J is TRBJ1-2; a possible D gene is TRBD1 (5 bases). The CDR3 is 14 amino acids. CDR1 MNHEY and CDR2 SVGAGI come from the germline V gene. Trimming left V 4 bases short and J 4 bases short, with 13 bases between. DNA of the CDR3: TGTGCCAGCAGTTCGGGGGTAGGGAGCTATGGCTACACCTTC. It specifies CASSSGVGSYGYTF.

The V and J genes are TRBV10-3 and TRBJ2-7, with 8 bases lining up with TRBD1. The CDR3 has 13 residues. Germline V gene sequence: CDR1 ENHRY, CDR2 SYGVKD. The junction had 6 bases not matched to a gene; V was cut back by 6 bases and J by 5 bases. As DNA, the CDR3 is TGTGCCATCAGCCCCGGGACAGGCGACGAGCAGTACTTC. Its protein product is CAISPGTGDEQYF.

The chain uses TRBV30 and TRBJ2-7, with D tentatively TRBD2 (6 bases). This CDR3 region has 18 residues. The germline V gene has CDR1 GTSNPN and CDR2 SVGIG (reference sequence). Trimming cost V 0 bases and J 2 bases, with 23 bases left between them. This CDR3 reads CAWSVVEGLAGCPYEQYF. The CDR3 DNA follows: TGTGCCTGGAGTGTTGTGGAGGGCCTGGCGGGCTGCCCCTACGAGCAGTACTTC.

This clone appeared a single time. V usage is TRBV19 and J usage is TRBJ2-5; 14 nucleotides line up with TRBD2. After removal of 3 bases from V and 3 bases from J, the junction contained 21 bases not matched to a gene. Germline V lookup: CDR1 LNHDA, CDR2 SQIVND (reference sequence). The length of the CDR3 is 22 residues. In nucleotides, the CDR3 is TGTGCCAGTAGTATTCGGGGTTTGGGGACTAGCGGGAGTAACGCCCAAAAAGAGACCCAGTACTTC. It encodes CASSIRGLGTSGSNAQKETQYF.

CDR3 in amino acids: CASNKDKTEKLFF. The CDR3 nucleotides are TGTGCCAGCAACAAAGACAAGACCGAAAAACTGTTTTTT. The rearrangement joins TRBV6-6 to TRBJ1-4; unclear D gene. The CDR3 extends over 13 amino acids. Germline V gives CDR1 MNHNY, CDR2 SVGAGI (reference sequence). Trimming stripped 7 bases from V and 8 bases from J, with 14 bases between.

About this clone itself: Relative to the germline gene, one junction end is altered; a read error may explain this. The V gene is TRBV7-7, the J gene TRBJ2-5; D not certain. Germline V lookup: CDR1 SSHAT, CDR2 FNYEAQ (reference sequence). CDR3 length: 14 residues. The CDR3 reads CASSLGGNQETQYF. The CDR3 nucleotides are TGTGCTAGCAGCTTAGGCGGTAACCAAGAGACCCAGTACTTC.

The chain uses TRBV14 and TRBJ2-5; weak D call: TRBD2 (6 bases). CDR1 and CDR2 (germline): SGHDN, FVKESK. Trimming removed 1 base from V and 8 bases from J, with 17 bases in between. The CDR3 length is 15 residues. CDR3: CASSQVQAVGSTQYF. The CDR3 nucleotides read TGTGCCAGCAGCCAAGTGCAAGCGGTCGGGAGTACCCAGTACTTC.

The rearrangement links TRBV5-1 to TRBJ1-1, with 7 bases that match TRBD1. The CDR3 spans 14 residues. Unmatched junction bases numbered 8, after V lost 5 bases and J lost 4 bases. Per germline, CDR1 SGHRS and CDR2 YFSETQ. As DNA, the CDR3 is TGCGCCAGCAGGTCCGGTGGGACAGCCACTGAAGCTTTCTTT. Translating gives CASRSGGTATEAFF.

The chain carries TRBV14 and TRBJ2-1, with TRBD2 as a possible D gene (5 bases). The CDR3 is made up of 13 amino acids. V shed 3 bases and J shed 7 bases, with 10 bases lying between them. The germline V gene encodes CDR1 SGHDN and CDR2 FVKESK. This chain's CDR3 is CASSQAGGNEQFF. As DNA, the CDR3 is TGTGCCAGCAGCCAGGCTGGCGGGAATGAGCAGTTCTTC.

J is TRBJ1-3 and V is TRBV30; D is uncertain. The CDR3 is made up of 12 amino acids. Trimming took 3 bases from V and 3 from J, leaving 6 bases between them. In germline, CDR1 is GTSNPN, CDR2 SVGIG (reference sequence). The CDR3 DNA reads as TGTGCCTGGAGCCTTAGTGGAAACACCATATATTTT. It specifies CAWSLSGNTIYF.

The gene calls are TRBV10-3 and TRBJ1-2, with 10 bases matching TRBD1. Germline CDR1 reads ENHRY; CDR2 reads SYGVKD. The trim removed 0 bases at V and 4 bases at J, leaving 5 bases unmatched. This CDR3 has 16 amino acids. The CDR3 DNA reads TGTGCCATCAGTGAGTCGATGGGACAGGGGCGCTATGGCTACACCTTC. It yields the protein CAISESMGQGRYGYTF.

CDR3 protein: CASSPIKGRTDTQYF. As DNA, the CDR3 is TGTGCCAGCAGCCCGATAAAGGGGCGGACAGATACGCAGTATTTT. This chain joins TRBV4-2 and TRBJ2-3; tentative D call: TRBD1 (5 bases). The V end lost 4 bases, the J end lost 3 bases, and 14 bases lay between the germline ends. There are 15 residues in the CDR3. Germline lookup yields CDR1 LGHNA and CDR2 YNFKEQ.

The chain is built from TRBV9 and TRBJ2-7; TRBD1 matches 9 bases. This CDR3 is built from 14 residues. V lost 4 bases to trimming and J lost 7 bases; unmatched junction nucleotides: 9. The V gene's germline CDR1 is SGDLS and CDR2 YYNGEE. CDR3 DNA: TGTGCCAGCAGCCCACAACAGGGGGCGGGTGAGCAGTACTTC. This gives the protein CASSPQQGAGEQYF.

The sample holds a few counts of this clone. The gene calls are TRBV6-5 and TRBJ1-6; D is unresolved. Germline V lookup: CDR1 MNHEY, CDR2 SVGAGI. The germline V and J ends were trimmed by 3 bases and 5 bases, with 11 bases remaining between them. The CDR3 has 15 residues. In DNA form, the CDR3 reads TGTGCCAGCAGTTATCAGGAGGCTCATAATTCACCCCTCCACTTT. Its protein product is CASSYQEAHNSPLHF.

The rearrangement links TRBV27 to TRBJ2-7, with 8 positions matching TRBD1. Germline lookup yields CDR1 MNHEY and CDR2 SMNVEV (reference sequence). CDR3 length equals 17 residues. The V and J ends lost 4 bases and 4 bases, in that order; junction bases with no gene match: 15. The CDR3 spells CASSSSDGQGRSYEQYF. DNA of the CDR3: TGTGCCAGCAGTTCTTCCGACGGACAGGGACGGTCGTACGAGCAGTACTTC.

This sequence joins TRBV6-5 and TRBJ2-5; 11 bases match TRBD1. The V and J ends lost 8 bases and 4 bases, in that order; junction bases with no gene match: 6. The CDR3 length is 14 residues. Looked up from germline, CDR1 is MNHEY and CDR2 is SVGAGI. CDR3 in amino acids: CASVRDRGSETQYF. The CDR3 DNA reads TGTGCCAGCGTCCGGGACAGGGGGTCAGAGACCCAGTACTTC.

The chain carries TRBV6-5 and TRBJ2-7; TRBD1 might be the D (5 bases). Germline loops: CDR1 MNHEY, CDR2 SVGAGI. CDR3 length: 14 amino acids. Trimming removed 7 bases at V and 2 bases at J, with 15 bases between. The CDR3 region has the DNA TGTGCCAGCACCAGGGCTCGCATAACCTACGAGCAGTACTTC. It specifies CASTRARITYEQYF.